These 17 T cell receptor beta chains came from one sample sequenced in a study of CD8+ T cells in alopecia areata. Treatment denoted: oral pan-JAK inhibitor, 5-10 mg twice daily. Extraction and reverse transcription of RNA yielded cDNA as the sequencing template. TCRdb's table, derived via immunoSEQ multiplex PCR, lists solely in-frame clones and lacks some. In the table there are some 45,000 clones, roughly 92% of which are singletons. This specimen consisted of CD8+ T cells sorted from blood, obtained at week 24, from a patient treated with tofacitinib. These receptors all come from a human donor with alopecia areata.

The rearrangement joins TRBV6-5 to TRBJ2-1; a weak D match, TRBD1 (6 bases). Germline CDR1 is MNHEY and CDR2 is SVGAGI. This CDR3 contains 15 residues. V lost 7 bases, J lost 2 bases, and 15 bases lay in between. The CDR3 bases are TGTGCCAGCAAGCAGGGGCCCTCCCCCTACAATGAGCAGTTCTTC. Its protein is CASKQGPSPYNEQFF.

The genes are TRBV30 and TRBJ2-7; D is ambiguous. This CDR3 is 14 amino acids long. V was pared by 1 base and J by 4 bases, with 14 bases between. Germline CDR1 is GTSNPN and CDR2 is SVGIG (reference sequence). The CDR3 here is CAWSGVETSYEQYF. The CDR3 DNA reads as TGTGCCTGGAGTGGAGTCGAGACATCATACGAGCAGTACTTC.

The V and J genes are TRBV5-4 and TRBJ2-2; the D is unclear. Trimming pared 3 bases from V and 6 bases from J, leaving 15 bases between. This CDR3 is built from 15 residues. Germline V gives CDR1 SGHNT, CDR2 YYREEE (reference sequence). The CDR3 DNA is TGTGCCAGCAGCTCCAGTTACCCAAACGCCGGGGAGCTGTTTTTT. Encoded protein: CASSSSYPNAGELFF.

V usage is TRBV28 and J usage is TRBJ2-3; D is unresolved. In germline, CDR1 is MDHEN, CDR2 SYDVKM. With 3 bases removed from V and 6 bases from J, the gap between germline ends came to 4 bases. The CDR3 covers 11 residues. In nucleotides, the CDR3 is TGTGCCAGCAGTTTCGGGGATACGCAGTATTTT. Protein: CASSFGDTQYF.

The CDR3 DNA reads as TGTGCCAGCAGTTACGGGCGGGAGCCCACAGATACGCAGTATTTT. Its protein product is CASSYGREPTDTQYF. The V call is TRBV6-8, the J call TRBJ2-3; 7 bases are a match to TRBD2. CDR1 and CDR2 (germline): MNHGY, SAAAGT. V lost 2 bases, J lost 2 bases, and 4 bases stayed unmatched. The CDR3 spans 15 residues.

This chain links TRBV13 with TRBJ2-7, with 7 bases aligning to TRBD1. Germline CDR1 reads PRHDT; CDR2 reads FYEKMQ (reference sequence). There are 16 residues in the CDR3. V was pared by 5 bases and J by 6 bases, with 16 bases of the junction left unmatched. The CDR3 reads CASSTTATGAFGEQYF. The CDR3 DNA follows: TGTGCCAGCAGCACGACGGCCACAGGGGCTTTCGGCGAGCAGTACTTC. The entire variable domain, with the rest obtained from reference TRBV13 and TRBJ2-7, is as follows: AAGVIQSPRHLIKEKRETATLKCYPIPRHDTVYWYQQGPGQDPQFLISFYEKMQSDKGSIPDRFSAQQFSDYHSELNMSSLELGDSALYFCASSTTATGAFGEQYFGPGTRLTVT.

This clone was found once. This chain joins TRBV5-6 and TRBJ2-1; 8 nucleotides line up with TRBD1. The CDR3 totals 14 residues. Germline CDR1 SGHDT, CDR2 YYEEEE. J was trimmed by 2 bases and V by 6 bases; bases with no gene match: 4. CDR3 nucleotides: TGTGCCAGCACCCCGGACAGGGCCTACAATGAGCAGTTCTTC. Its protein product is CASTPDRAYNEQFF.

The rearrangement links TRBV2 to TRBJ2-7; 7 nucleotides match TRBD1. The CDR3 contains 14 residues. Germline V gene sequence: CDR1 SNHLY, CDR2 FYNNEI. J was trimmed by 4 bases and V by 8 bases; bases with no gene match: 11. The CDR3 reads CASAGTAQFYEQYF. The CDR3 nucleotides are TGTGCCAGCGCTGGGACAGCACAATTTTACGAGCAGTACTTC.

This chain links TRBV30 with TRBJ2-1; 10 bases are a match to TRBD2. The germline V gene encodes CDR1 GTSNPN and CDR2 SVGIG (reference sequence). This CDR3 region has 14 residues. V was pared by 6 bases and J by 2 bases, with 4 bases of the junction left unmatched. The CDR3 bases are TGTGCCTGCCCTAGCGGGGGAACCTACAATGAGCAGTTCTTC. As protein: CACPSGGTYNEQFF.

For this clone: Different DNA sequences within this sample yield the same CDR3. V usage is TRBV6-1 and J usage is TRBJ1-6, with a possible D match to TRBD1 (5 bases). The CDR3 is 15 residues long. The V end lost 3 bases, the J end lost 3 bases, and 9 bases lay between the germline ends. CDR1 and CDR2 from the germline V gene are MNHNS and SASEGT. The CDR3 is CASSEGRLYNSPLHF. In nucleotides, the CDR3 is TGTGCCAGCAGTGAGGGACGGCTCTATAATTCACCCCTCCACTTT.

The rearrangement joins TRBV29-1 to TRBJ2-7; TRBD1 might be the D (6 bases). This CDR3 contains 13 residues. Germline CDR1 SQVTM, CDR2 ANQGSEA. V lost 7 bases and J lost 2, with 15 bases in between. This CDR3 reads CSAGTPQTYEQYF. The CDR3 DNA sequence: TGCAGCGCCGGGACACCTCAGACCTACGAGCAGTACTTC.

On this clone: The junction departs from germline at one end; a sequencing error may be responsible. The chain has TRBV7-3 and TRBJ2-7; 7 bases are a match to TRBD1. Germline CDR1 SGHTA, CDR2 FQGTGA. The CDR3 is 15 residues long. This CDR3 is CASSITGTAVYEQYF. CDR3 nucleotides: TGTGCCAGCAGCATAACCGGGACAGCGGTCTACGAGCAGTACTTC.

The rearrangement joins TRBV7-8 to TRBJ1-1; D remains unclear. Trimming took off 1 base at V and 1 base at J, with 4 bases between the two ends. Germline assignment: CDR1 SGHVS and CDR2 FQNEAQ. This CDR3 spans 13 amino acids. Here the CDR3 reads CASSLDSNTEAFF. The CDR3, as DNA: TGTGCCAGCAGCTTAGACTCGAACACTGAAGCTTTCTTT.

The chain employs TRBV2 and TRBJ2-3, with D unresolved. The ends were cut back, 0 bases at V and 4 bases at J, with 5 bases in the middle. The CDR3 totals 13 residues. Germline V CDR1 and CDR2: SNHLY, FYNNEI. The chain's CDR3 is CASSEARPDTQYF. For the CDR3, the DNA is TGTGCCAGCAGTGAAGCCCGACCAGATACGCAGTATTTT.

V is TRBV7-2 and J is TRBJ2-4; no firm D call. There are 17 residues in the CDR3. The germline V gene encodes CDR1 SGHTA and CDR2 FQGNSA. The ends were cut back, 5 bases at V and 0 bases at J, with 17 bases in the middle. CDR3 loop: CASSLRGRHLAKNIQYF. CDR3 nucleotide sequence: TGTGCCAGCAGCCTCCGAGGTAGACATTTAGCCAAAAACATTCAGTACTTC.

The CDR3 loop is CASSRPGRVVEKLFF. Here the CDR3 DNA reads TGTGCCAGCAGCAGACCCGGGAGAGTCGTCGAAAAACTGTTTTTT. The chain uses TRBV7-9 and TRBJ1-4; D ambiguous. Germline assignment: CDR1 SEHNR and CDR2 FQNEAQ (reference sequence). V was clipped by 5 bases and J by 8 bases, with 18 bases between them. This CDR3 contains 15 residues. Complete variable domain (other parts from reference TRBV7-9 and TRBJ1-4): DTGVSQNPRHKITKRGQNVTFRCDPISEHNRLYWYRQTLGQGPEFLTYFQNEAQLEKSRLLSDRFSAERPKGSFSTLEIQRTEQGDSAMYLCASSRPGRVVEKLFFGSGTQLSVL.

This chain links TRBV7-9 with TRBJ1-1; D is possibly TRBD1 (5 bases). The CDR3 runs to 16 residues. From germline, CDR1 is SEHNR and CDR2 FQNEAQ (reference sequence). V lost 0 bases and J lost 1, with 12 bases in between. CDR3 residues: CASSLARGGENTEAFF. CDR3 DNA: TGTGCCAGCAGCTTAGCACGGGGAGGGGAGAACACTGAAGCTTTCTTT.